The 26 T cell receptor beta chains below were found in one sample sequenced in a study of shared T cell receptors in the human thymus. TCRdb's copy holds only in-frame clones and misses some; the assay was immunoSEQ multiplex PCR. The sample lists fewer than 700,000 clones, approximately 90% occurring once. These same data were also listed under a study on human thymus T cells.

The specimen sequenced was thymocytes. These receptors all come from a boy in the first two years of life with a congenital heart defect.

This chain joins TRBV29-1 and TRBJ2-7; maybe TRBD1 (5 bases). The V gene lost 3 bases and the J gene lost 0 bases, with 9 bases spanning the gap. Looked up from germline, CDR1 is SQVTM and CDR2 is ANQGSEA. The CDR3 totals 13 residues. In nucleotides, the CDR3 is TGCAGCGTTGACCAGGGTCACTCCTACGAGCAGTACTTC. Its translation is CSVDQGHSYEQYF.

The chain has TRBV5-6 and TRBJ2-1; D is unresolved. The CDR3 is made up of 14 amino acids. V lost 2 bases and J 7 bases, leaving 13 bases between the germline ends. CDR1 is SGHDT, CDR2 YYEEEE, per germline. The CDR3 is CASSLPNPGNEQFF. DNA of the CDR3: TGTGCCAGCAGCTTACCGAACCCCGGGAATGAGCAGTTCTTC.

The rearrangement uses TRBV4-1 and TRBJ1-4; the D gene is possibly TRBD1 (6 bases). Trimming removed 4 bases at V and 0 bases at J, with 18 bases between. From germline, CDR1 is MGHRA and CDR2 YSYEKL. This CDR3 is built from 18 residues. The CDR3 protein is CASSRTEQGVATNEKLFF. The CDR3 DNA follows: TGCGCCAGCAGCCGTACGGAACAGGGAGTTGCAACTAATGAAAAACTGTTTTTT.

CDR3 nucleotides: TGTGCCAGCAGCCCCGGGCTGGGGGACATCCACACAGATACGCAGTATTTT. Translated: CASSPGLGDIHTDTQYF. The chain has TRBV9 and TRBJ2-3; possible D gene TRBD1, 6 bases. Germline CDR1 SGDLS, CDR2 YYNGEE. CDR3 size: 17 residues. V was cut by 4 bases and J by 2 bases, with 20 bases left in between.

The chain has TRBV15 and TRBJ2-1; 9 nucleotides align to TRBD2. Germline values: CDR1 LNHNV, CDR2 YYDKDF (reference sequence). J lost 6 bases, V lost 3 bases, and 18 bases had no gene match. This CDR3 is 19 amino acids long. CDR3 sequence: CATSRTRGGGARQGNEQFF. The DNA for the CDR3 is TGTGCCACCAGCAGGACGCGGGGCGGGGGGGCTCGGCAGGGCAATGAGCAGTTCTTC.

This chain joins TRBV6-4 and TRBJ2-1; the D gene is possibly TRBD2 (6 bases). V shed 6 bases and J shed 0 bases, with 12 bases lying between them. The CDR3 has 15 amino acids. Germline V lookup: CDR1 MRHNA, CDR2 SNTAGT. CDR3: CASSLDGSSYNEQFF. CDR3 DNA sequence: TGTGCCAGCAGCCTCGACGGGAGCTCCTACAATGAGCAGTTCTTC.

CDR3 sequence (DNA): TGTGCCAGTAGTATAGTTCAGCGGGGGGGTAATGAGCAGTTCTTC. Translating gives CASSIVQRGGNEQFF. The V gene is TRBV19, the J gene TRBJ2-1; TRBD2 matches at 10 bases. With 1 base clipped from V and 7 bases from J, the junction kept 4 bases outside the gene matches. Germline assignment: CDR1 LNHDA and CDR2 SQIVND (reference sequence). This CDR3 contains 15 residues. The complete variable domain, with remaining parts taken from reference TRBV19 and TRBJ2-1, reads DGGITQSPKYLFRKEGQNVTLSCEQNLNHDAMYWYRQDPGQGLRLIYYSQIVNDFQKGDIAEGYSVSREKKESFPLTVTSAQKNPTAFYLCASSIVQRGGNEQFFGPGTRLTVL.

The CDR3 DNA reads as TGTGCCAGCAGCTTCTCGGACAGGGGTGGCACTGAAGCTTTCTTT. Amino acids: CASSFSDRGGTEAFF. The chain couples TRBV13 to TRBJ1-1; TRBD1 agrees at 9 bases. CDR1 and CDR2 from the germline V gene are PRHDT and FYEKMQ (reference sequence). The J segment lost 4 bases and the V segment lost 3 bases, leaving 6 bases of the junction unmatched. The CDR3 runs to 15 residues.

The rearrangement joins TRBV7-2 to TRBJ1-5; D not resolved. V was cut by 1 base and J by 6 bases, with 10 bases left in between. The length of the CDR3 is 14 residues. Germline assignment: CDR1 SGHTA and CDR2 FQGNSA. The CDR3 loop is CASSLGGGSQPQHF. DNA for the CDR3: TGTGCCAGCAGCTTAGGGGGAGGGTCTCAGCCCCAGCATTTT. The variable domain in full, completed from reference TRBV7-2 and TRBJ1-5, reads GAGVSQSPSNKVTEKGKDVELRCDPISGHTALYWYRQSLGQGLEFLIYFQGNSAPDKSGLPSDRFSAERTGGSVSTLTIQRTQQEDSAVYLCASSLGGGSQPQHFGDGTRLSIL.

The V and J genes are TRBV7-6 and TRBJ2-3; the D is unclear. The CDR3 extends over 18 amino acids. Germline V gives CDR1 SGHVS, CDR2 FNYEAQ. Trimming pared 0 bases from V and 1 base from J, leaving 17 bases between. CDR3 residues: CASSLAPRSPTGTDTQYF. The CDR3 coding sequence is TGTGCCAGCAGCTTAGCCCCCCGGTCTCCTACGGGCACAGATACGCAGTATTTT.

The V call is TRBV4-2, the J call TRBJ2-2, with a tentative D call TRBD2 (6 bases). Germline CDR1 LGHNA, CDR2 YNFKEQ. The V and J ends lost 0 bases and 4 bases respectively, with 18 bases between them. The CDR3 loop spans 18 amino acids. The CDR3 DNA reads TGTGCCAGCAGCCAAGATTCCCACACAGTGCGGGGCACCGGGGAGCTGTTTTTT. Protein sequence: CASSQDSHTVRGTGELFF.

V usage is TRBV28 and J usage is TRBJ1-2; 12 bases line up with TRBD1. The CDR3 has 16 residues. Germline V gives CDR1 MDHEN, CDR2 SYDVKM. V was pared by 3 bases and J by 8 bases, with 10 bases of the junction left unmatched. In DNA form, the CDR3 reads TGTGCCAGCAGTTTCGACCGGGACAGGGGGCGAGAGGGCTACACCTTC. It translates to CASSFDRDRGREGYTF.

This chain uses TRBV10-3 with TRBJ1-2, with 10 bases lining up with TRBD1. The CDR3 loop spans 14 amino acids. J was trimmed by 6 bases and V by 4 bases; bases with no gene match: 5. Germline V CDR1 and CDR2: ENHRY, SYGVKD. The CDR3 DNA is TGTGCCATCAGTGCGGACAGGGGGGCAAATGGCTACACCTTC. This sequence encodes CAISADRGANGYTF.

This sequence joins TRBV11-2 and TRBJ2-7; 9 nucleotides agree with TRBD1. Germline CDR1 and CDR2: SGHAT and FQNNGV. The CDR3 is 14 residues long. The junction had 10 bases not matched to a gene; V was cut back by 1 base and J by 12 bases. CDR3 loop: CASSLAGQGGGRYF. The CDR3 nucleotides read TGTGCCAGCAGCTTAGCGGGACAGGGAGGGGGGCGGTACTTC.

The chain is built from TRBV7-9 and TRBJ2-1, with D tentatively TRBD2 (5 bases). The V and J ends lost 3 bases and 10 bases respectively, with 16 bases between them. The CDR3 has 14 residues. In germline, CDR1 is SEHNR, CDR2 FQNEAQ (reference sequence). In DNA, the CDR3 is TGTGCCAGCAGCTTCCGTGCTCCGCCGGGAGAGCAGTTCTTC. It translates to CASSFRAPPGEQFF.

The chain combines TRBV30 with TRBJ2-1, with a tentative D call TRBD2 (6 bases). The germline V gene has CDR1 GTSNPN and CDR2 SVGIG (reference sequence). The CDR3 runs 14 residues. V was cut by 4 bases and J by 5 bases, with 15 bases left in between. The CDR3 is CAWKVRDWHNEQFF. CDR3 bases: TGTGCCTGGAAGGTCCGGGACTGGCACAATGAGCAGTTCTTC.

The chain links TRBV2 to TRBJ1-1; possible D gene TRBD1, 5 bases. The CDR3 is made up of 13 amino acids. Trimming removed 6 bases from V and 4 bases from J, with 12 bases in between. Per germline, CDR1 SNHLY and CDR2 FYNNEI. DNA for the CDR3: TGTGCCAGCAGGGACACGGCGAGCACTGAAGCTTTCTTT. It encodes CASRDTASTEAFF.

This clone was counted only a few times. The chain uses TRBV5-6 and TRBJ1-1; perhaps TRBD1 as D (5 bases). Germline CDR1 is SGHDT and CDR2 is YYEEEE. With 0 bases removed from V and 0 bases from J, the gap between germline ends came to 9 bases. The CDR3 has 15 residues. CDR3 in amino acids: CASSLGQTLNTEAFF. CDR3 bases: TGTGCCAGCAGCTTGGGACAGACACTGAACACTGAAGCTTTCTTT.

The rearrangement joins TRBV19 to TRBJ2-7; 7 nucleotides agree with TRBD2. CDR3 size: 16 residues. Germline V gene data show CDR1 as LNHDA and CDR2 as SQIVND (reference sequence). V shed 3 bases and J 2 bases; nucleotides not matched to a gene: 10. CDR3 in amino acids: CASSIFQGGLAYEQYF. The CDR3 DNA reads as TGTGCCAGTAGTATCTTTCAGGGAGGGCTCGCCTACGAGCAGTACTTC.

The chain has TRBV27 and TRBJ2-1; 16 nucleotides agree with TRBD2. Germline CDR1 reads MNHEY; CDR2 reads SMNVEV (reference sequence). This CDR3 is built from 21 residues. The junction had 12 bases not matched to a gene; V was cut back by 4 bases and J by 0 bases. CDR3 amino acids: CASSSEKGLAGGGSSYNEQFF. CDR3 DNA: TGTGCCAGCAGTTCAGAAAAGGGACTAGCGGGAGGGGGTAGCTCCTACAATGAGCAGTTCTTC.

The rearrangement joins TRBV2 to TRBJ1-1; 7 bases match TRBD1. Trimming took 3 bases from V and 1 from J; bases not matched to a gene: 11. Germline CDR1 and CDR2: SNHLY and FYNNEI. This CDR3 comprises 17 residues. The CDR3: CASSDPGVGTANTEAFF. As DNA, the CDR3 is TGTGCCAGCAGTGACCCGGGTGTGGGGACAGCGAACACTGAAGCTTTCTTT.

The V call is TRBV9, the J call TRBJ1-3; 8 nucleotides match TRBD1. The CDR3 covers 16 residues. V lost 4 bases and J lost 3; bases outside the gene matches: 9. Germline V gene sequence: CDR1 SGDLS, CDR2 YYNGEE. The CDR3 DNA is TGTGCCAGCAGCCCAGGGGGACAGGTCCTTGGAAACACCATATATTTT. Protein sequence: CASSPGGQVLGNTIYF.

The chain employs TRBV7-3 and TRBJ2-6; 8 bases match TRBD1. V trimming: 4 bases; J trimming: 1 base; junction bases outside the gene matches: 3. Germline V lookup: CDR1 SGHTA, CDR2 FQGTGA. This CDR3 is 16 amino acids long. In nucleotides, the CDR3 is TGTGCCAGCAGCTCTTACAGGGGGTCTGGGGCCAACGTCCTGACTTTC. As protein: CASSSYRGSGANVLTF.

The V and J genes are TRBV6-5 and TRBJ1-1; possibly TRBD1 for D (6 bases). The germline CDR1 and CDR2 sequences are MNHEY and SVGAGI. This CDR3 comprises 13 residues. V shed 7 bases and J shed 6 bases, with 15 bases lying between them. The CDR3 protein is CASNEKQGPEAFF. In DNA, the CDR3 is TGTGCCAGCAACGAGAAACAGGGACCTGAAGCTTTCTTT.

The CDR3 loop reads CASSSVGQPSYEQYF. As DNA, the CDR3 is TGTGCCAGCAGCTCCGTGGGACAGCCCTCCTACGAGCAGTACTTC. V is TRBV7-9 and J is TRBJ2-7, with TRBD1 identical over 7 bases. Germline lookup yields CDR1 SEHNR and CDR2 FQNEAQ (reference sequence). The CDR3 covers 15 residues. Unmatched junction bases numbered 6, after V lost 4 bases and J lost 0 bases. Complete variable domain (other parts from reference TRBV7-9 and TRBJ2-7): DTGVSQNPRHKITKRGQNVTFRCDPISEHNRLYWYRQTLGQGPEFLTYFQNEAQLEKSRLLSDRFSAERPKGSFSTLEIQRTEQGDSAMYLCASSSVGQPSYEQYFGPGTRLTVT.

J is TRBJ2-7 and V is TRBV19; 8 bases agree with TRBD2. V trimming: 2 bases; J trimming: 0 bases; junction bases outside the gene matches: 15. CDR1 and CDR2 (germline): LNHDA, SQIVND (reference sequence). The CDR3 contains 19 residues. CDR3 coding DNA: TGTGCCAGTAGTATAACTCGCCTGTCGGTGAGCGGGAGCTCCTACGAGCAGTACTTC. This sequence encodes CASSITRLSVSGSSYEQYF.